This record covers a single TCR beta chain. Method: immunoSEQ multiplex PCR; TCRdb's copy keeps in-frame clones and lacks some. The table has around 96,000 clones, approximately 88% seen once. Every patient had relapsed following autologous stem cell transplantation, and cohorts differed in brentuximab vedotin exposure. The data are from a study of PD-1 blockade in classical Hodgkin lymphoma. Germline V lookup: CDR1 GTSNPN, CDR2 SVGIG (reference sequence). The length of the CDR3 is 16 residues. J was trimmed by 8 bases and V by 5 bases; bases with no gene match: 10. The J gene is TRBJ2-1, the V gene TRBV30; TRBD2 matches 15 bases. Source: peripheral blood mononuclear cells (PBMCs), taken at baseline. The TCR comes from a human donor with classical Hodgkin lymphoma. CDR3 sequence (DNA): TGTGCCTGGGGCCTTGGACTAGCGGGAGGGGGGGATGAGCAGTTCTTC. Its protein product is CAWGLGLAGGGDEQFF.